The rows below give T cell receptor beta chains drawn from one sample of a study of blood T cell repertoires in COVID-19. Here immunoSEQ multiplex PCR was the method, and the copy in TCRdb shows in-frame clones only, minus some. The table has hundreds of thousands of clones, more than 70% seen once. The sequenced sample was PBMCs or T cells enriched from blood (not recorded which). The receptors come from a young woman who had been exposed to COVID-19. The CDR3 runs from the conserved cysteine through the conserved F or W. The D gene is left open where the match is weak. Rows give clone size only sometimes, using once, few, many, or a class for an expanded clone.

>TRBJ2-7|-|once|TRBV28
CASSFNGQTYEQYF
TGTGCCAGCAGTTTCAATGGACAGACCTACGAGCAGTACTTC
>TRBJ2-7|-|-|TRBV6-5
CASSYSGSYEQYF
TGTGCCAGCAGTTACTCGGGCAGCTACGAGCAGTACTTC
>TRBJ2-7|TRBD2|-|TRBV6-1
CASSDLGLAGGPPYEQYF
TGTGCCAGCAGTGACCTGGGCCTAGCGGGAGGGCCGCCCTACGAGCAGTACTTC
>TRBJ1-5|-|-|TRBV7-2
CASSSGHLVDQPQHF
TGTGCCAGCAGCTCGGGTCACCTGGTGGATCAGCCCCAGCATTTT
>TRBJ1-6|-|-|TRBV5-1
CASSLAGGRDSPLHF
TGCGCCAGCAGCTTGGCCGGAGGGAGGGATTCACCCCTCCACTTT
>TRBJ2-1|TRBD1|once|TRBV7-2
CASSDLDRANEQFF
TGTGCCAGCAGTGACCTGGACAGGGCAAATGAGCAGTTCTTC
>TRBJ2-7|-|-|TRBV6-6
CASSPSYEQYF
TGTGCCAGCAGCCCTAGTTACGAGCAGTACTTC
>TRBJ2-2|-|few|TRBV19
CATPTVTGELFF
TGTGCCACCCCGACAGTCACCGGGGAGCTGTTTTTT
>TRBJ2-7|-|-|TRBV6-1
CASSEADGGLLSEQYF
TGTGCCAGCAGTGAAGCGGATGGAGGACTCCTCTCCGAGCAGTACTTC
>TRBJ2-2|-|few|TRBV4-1
CASSQGLPNTGELFF
TGCGCCAGCAGCCAGGGACTCCCTAACACCGGGGAGCTGTTTTTT
>TRBJ2-1|-|-|TRBV9
CASSVEAGPGEQFF
TGTGCCAGCAGCGTAGAGGCTGGGCCAGGTGAGCAGTTCTTC
>TRBJ2-1|TRBD2|-|TRBV5-4
CASSGWTSGRSYNEQFF
TGTGCCAGCAGCGGATGGACTAGCGGCCGCTCCTACAATGAGCAGTTCTTC
>TRBJ1-5|TRBD1|-|TRBV7-2
CASSLSRDRGQPQHF
TGTGCCAGCAGCTTATCCCGGGACAGAGGTCAGCCCCAGCATTTT
>TRBJ2-7|-|once|TRBV7-2
CASSLKNTGRTSYEQYF
TGTGCCAGCAGCTTGAAGAACACAGGTCGGACCTCCTACGAGCAGTACTTC
>TRBJ2-3|TRBD2|-|TRBV5-1
CASSLASGRTDTQYF
TGCGCCAGCAGCTTGGCTAGCGGGAGGACAGATACGCAGTATTTT
>TRBJ2-7|TRBD2|once|TRBV5-1
CASSPLDSREGYEQYF
TGCGCCAGCAGCCCACTAGATTCCCGGGAGGGCTACGAGCAGTACTTC
>TRBJ1-2|TRBD1|-|TRBV29-1
CSVWDRGHGYTF
TGCAGCGTCTGGGACAGGGGGCATGGCTACACCTTC
>TRBJ2-7|-|-|TRBV4-2
CASSQDIRASYEQYF
TGTGCCAGCAGCCAAGATATAAGAGCATCCTACGAGCAGTACTTC
>TRBJ1-6|TRBD1|once|TRBV30
CAWSDRGNSPLHF
TGTGCCTGGAGTGACAGGGGGAATTCACCCCTCCACTTT
>TRBJ1-2|TRBD1|-|TRBV19
CASSKDREVGYTF
TGTGCCAGTAGTAAGGACAGGGAGGTTGGCTACACCTTC
>TRBJ2-7|TRBD2|-|TRBV13
CASSPGLPEQYF
TGTGCCAGCAGCCCGGGACTACCCGAGCAGTACTTC
>TRBJ2-2|TRBD1|-|TRBV3-1/TRBV3-2
CASSHWTGSGELFF
TGTGCCAGCAGCCACTGGACAGGGTCCGGGGAGCTGTTTTTT
>TRBJ2-2|TRBD1|-|TRBV11-2
CASSLDGTGGTNTGELFF
TGTGCCAGCAGCTTAGACGGGACAGGTGGTACGAACACCGGGGAGCTGTTTTTT
>TRBJ1-2|TRBD1|few|TRBV5-1
CASSWEGQGYGYTF
TGCGCCAGCAGCTGGGAGGGACAGGGGTATGGCTACACCTTC
>TRBJ2-7|-|-|TRBV27
CASSRSPTYEQYF
TGTGCCAGCAGTCGATCCCCTACCTACGAGCAGTACTTC
>TRBJ2-3|TRBD2|-|TRBV5-4
CASSQAGPDTQYF
TGTGCCAGCAGCCAAGCGGGACCAGATACGCAGTATTTT
>TRBJ2-7|TRBD2|-|TRBV5-6
CASSFPAGGTYEQYF
TGTGCCAGCAGCTTCCCAGCGGGGGGCACCTACGAGCAGTACTTC
>TRBJ2-2|-|-|TRBV7-2
CASSFSGENTGELFF
TGTGCCAGCAGCTTCTCGGGGGAGAACACCGGGGAGCTGTTTTTT
>TRBJ2-5|-|-|TRBV7-6
CASSAREETQYF
TGTGCCAGCAGCGCACGAGAAGAGACCCAGTACTTC
>TRBJ2-1|TRBD1|-|TRBV6-5
CASSPLQGATNEQFF
TGTGCCAGCAGTCCACTACAGGGGGCAACGAATGAGCAGTTCTTC
>TRBJ1-1|-|-|TRBV29-1
CSAGSTEAFF
TGCAGCGCTGGGAGCACTGAAGCTTTCTTT
>TRBJ1-1|TRBD1|-|TRBV5-1
CASSSGTGGFTEAFF
TGCGCCAGCAGCTCGGGGACAGGGGGCTTCACTGAAGCTTTCTTT
>TRBJ2-7|TRBD1|-|TRBV5-1
CASSSPGQGPYEQYF
TGCGCCAGCAGCTCCCCGGGACAGGGCCCCTACGAGCAGTACTTC
>TRBJ2-1|-|-|TRBV5-1
CASSPREISYNEQFF
TGCGCCAGCAGCCCACGGGAGATATCCTACAATGAGCAGTTCTTC
>TRBJ2-1|TRBD2|-|TRBV19
CATIAGGYNEQFF
TGTGCCACCATAGCGGGAGGATACAATGAGCAGTTCTTC
>TRBJ2-2|-|-|TRBV14
CASSQLGQTFSNTGELFF
TGTGCCAGCAGCCAACTGGGCCAGACCTTTTCGAACACCGGGGAGCTGTTTTTT
>TRBJ2-7|-|-|TRBV6-1
CASSEETGIGEQYF
TGTGCCAGCAGTGAAGAAACAGGGATTGGCGAGCAGTACTTC
>TRBJ2-7|TRBD2|-|TRBV28
CASSMGLAGEQYF
TGTGCCAGCAGTATGGGACTAGCGGGCGAGCAGTACTTC
>TRBJ1-2|-|-|TRBV21-1
CASLGTGGAYGYTF
TGTGCCAGCTTGGGGACAGGGGGCGCCTATGGCTACACCTTC
>TRBJ2-2|-|once|TRBV7-9
CASSLSLETGELFF
TGTGCCAGCAGCTTGTCCCTCGAGACCGGGGAGCTGTTTTTT
>TRBJ1-2|-|-|TRBV18
CASSPPATGRGYTF
TGTGCCAGCTCACCACCGGCAACAGGGAGAGGCTACACCTTC
>TRBJ1-1|-|-|TRBV2
CASSEDRVAEAFF
TGTGCCAGCAGTGAAGACAGGGTGGCTGAAGCTTTCTTT
>TRBJ2-3|-|-|TRBV19
CASSLLSGERTDTQYF
TGTGCCAGTAGTCTCCTCTCAGGGGAGAGGACAGATACGCAGTATTTT
>TRBJ2-1|TRBD1|-|TRBV15
CATSRDAGGGYNEQFF
TGTGCCACCAGCAGAGACGCAGGGGGCGGGTACAATGAGCAGTTCTTC
>TRBJ1-5|-|once|TRBV27
CASKRARETSQPQHF
TGTGCCAGTAAGCGGGCCAGGGAGACGAGTCAGCCCCAGCATTTT